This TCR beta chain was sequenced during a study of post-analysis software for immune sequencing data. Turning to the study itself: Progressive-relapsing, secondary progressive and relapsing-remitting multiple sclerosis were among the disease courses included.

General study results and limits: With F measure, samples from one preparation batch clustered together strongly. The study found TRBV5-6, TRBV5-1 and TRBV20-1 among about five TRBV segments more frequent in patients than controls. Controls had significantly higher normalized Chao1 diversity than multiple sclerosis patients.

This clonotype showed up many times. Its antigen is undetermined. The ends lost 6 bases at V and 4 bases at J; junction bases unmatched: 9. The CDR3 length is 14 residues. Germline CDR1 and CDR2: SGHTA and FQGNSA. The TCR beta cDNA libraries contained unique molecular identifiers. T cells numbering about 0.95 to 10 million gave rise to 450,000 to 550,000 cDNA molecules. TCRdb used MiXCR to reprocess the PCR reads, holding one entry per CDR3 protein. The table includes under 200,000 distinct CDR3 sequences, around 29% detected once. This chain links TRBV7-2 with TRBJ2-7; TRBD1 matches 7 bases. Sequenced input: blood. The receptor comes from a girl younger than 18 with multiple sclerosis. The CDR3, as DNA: TGTGCCAGCAGTGTCCACAGGGGTAGTTACGAGCAGTACTTC. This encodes CASSVHRGSYEQYF.